The clone carrying this TCR beta chain was detected many times. Its specificity is unknown. Unique molecular identifiers were used in preparing the TCRbeta library. TCRdb re-called the PCR reads with MiXCR, one entry per CDR3 protein. The data show some 350,000 distinct CDR3 sequences, 15% to 20% seen once. These data belong to a study of T-cell reconstitution after alpha-beta-depleted transplantation in children. General study results and limits: T cells produced anew were the main source of T-cell counts and diversity one year after transplant. Expanded graft clones numbering several hundred reportedly gave rise to alpha-beta T cells about two months after transplant. The high TCRbeta diversity at day 60 in some patients came from surviving recipient T cells and thymic progenitors.

Germline-derived CDR1 and CDR2 are MGHRA and YSYEKL. CDR3 size: 15 residues. V dropped 7 bases and J dropped 3 bases, with 19 bases sitting between them. The sequence was collected from a male patient aged 2-15 years who had a stem cell transplant for acute lymphoblastic leukemia, so the T cells may come from the graft donor. The rearrangement joins TRBV4-1 to TRBJ2-7; D may be TRBD1 (6 bases). Specimen: PBMCs, mostly from graft donor cells, collected 360 days after TCRalphabeta/CD19-depleted stem cell transplant. CDR3 nucleotides: TGCGCCAGCACCCAGGGGACGGCGTCGGGCTACGAGCAGTACTTC. It translates to CASTQGTASGYEQYF.